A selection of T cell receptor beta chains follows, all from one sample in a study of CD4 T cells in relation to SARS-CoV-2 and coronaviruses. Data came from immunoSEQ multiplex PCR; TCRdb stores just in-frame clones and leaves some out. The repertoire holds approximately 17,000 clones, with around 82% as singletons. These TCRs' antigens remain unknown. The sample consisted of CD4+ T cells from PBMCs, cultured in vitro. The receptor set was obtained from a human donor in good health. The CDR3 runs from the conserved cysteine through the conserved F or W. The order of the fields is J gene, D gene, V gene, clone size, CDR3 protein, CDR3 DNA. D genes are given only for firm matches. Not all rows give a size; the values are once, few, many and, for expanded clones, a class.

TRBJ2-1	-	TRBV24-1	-	CATSAHRGSNEQFF	TGTGCCACCAGTGCACATCGAGGGTCCAATGAGCAGTTCTTC
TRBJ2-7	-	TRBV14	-	CASSQGLIEQYF	TGTGCCAGCAGCCAAGGACTCATCGAGCAGTACTTC
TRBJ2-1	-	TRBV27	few	CASSPDRSSYNEQFF	TGTGCCAGCAGTCCAGACAGGAGCTCCTACAATGAGCAGTTCTTC
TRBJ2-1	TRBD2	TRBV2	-	CASRKGLAVSYNEQFF	TGTGCCAGCAGGAAGGGACTAGCGGTCTCCTACAATGAGCAGTTCTTC
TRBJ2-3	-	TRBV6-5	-	CASSYADTQYF	TGTGCCAGCAGTTACGCAGATACGCAGTATTTT
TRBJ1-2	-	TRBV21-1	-	CASSKANRGNGYTF	TGTGCCAGCAGCAAAGCTAACAGGGGTAATGGCTACACCTTC
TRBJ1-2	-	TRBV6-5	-	CASSYSRQVYGYTF	TGTGCCAGCAGTTACTCGAGGCAAGTCTATGGCTACACCTTC
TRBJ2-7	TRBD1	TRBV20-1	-	CSASLLGQGSYEQYF	TGCAGTGCTAGTTTGTTGGGACAGGGCTCCTACGAGCAGTACTTC
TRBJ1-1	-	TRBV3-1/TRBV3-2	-	CASSQGQQYAFF	TGTGCCAGCAGCCAGGGTCAGCAGTATGCTTTCTTT
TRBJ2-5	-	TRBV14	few	CASSHQGTYETQYF	TGTGCCAGCAGCCACCAGGGGACCTACGAGACCCAGTACTTC
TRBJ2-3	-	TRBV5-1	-	CASSPGVVALPVTDTQYF	TGCGCCAGCAGCCCCGGGGTTGTGGCCCTCCCCGTCACAGATACGCAGTATTTT
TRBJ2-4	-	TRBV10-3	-	CAISVDRAKNIQYF	TGTGCCATCAGTGTTGACAGGGCCAAAAACATTCAGTACTTC
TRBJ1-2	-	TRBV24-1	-	CATSDFTGGYTF	TGTGCCACCAGTGATTTTACGGGTGGCTACACCTTC
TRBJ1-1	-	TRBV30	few	CAWSGSTEAFF	TGTGCCTGGTCCGGGAGCACTGAAGCTTTCTTT
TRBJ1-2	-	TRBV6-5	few	CASSYYPSGSYTF	TGTGCCAGCAGTTACTACCCCTCTGGGAGCTACACCTTC
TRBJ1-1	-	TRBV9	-	CASSVGTGLMYTEAFF	TGTGCCAGCAGCGTAGGAACAGGGTTGATGTACACTGAAGCTTTCTTT
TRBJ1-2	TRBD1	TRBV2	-	CASRGTGLNYGYTF	TGTGCCAGCAGGGGGACAGGGTTAAACTATGGCTACACCTTC
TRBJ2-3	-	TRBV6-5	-	CASSYDGGFITDTQYF	TGTGCCAGCAGTTACGATGGGGGATTCATCACAGATACGCAGTATTTT
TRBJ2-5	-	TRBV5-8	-	CASSWGRRETQYF	TGTGCCAGCAGCTGGGGCAGGAGGGAGACCCAGTACTTC
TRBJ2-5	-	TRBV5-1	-	CASSFKAQYQETQYF	TGCGCCAGCAGCTTTAAAGCCCAGTACCAAGAGACCCAGTACTTC
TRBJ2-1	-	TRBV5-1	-	CASSLDPAGSYNEQFF	TGCGCCAGCAGCTTGGATCCAGCGGGCTCCTACAATGAGCAGTTCTTC
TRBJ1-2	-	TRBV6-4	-	CAFSYVGGGVVNGYTF	TGTGCCTTCAGTTACGTAGGGGGGGGCGTCGTTAACGGCTACACCTTC
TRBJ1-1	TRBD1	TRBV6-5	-	CASRIDRVGTEAFF	TGTGCCAGCAGGATCGACAGGGTCGGCACTGAAGCTTTCTTT
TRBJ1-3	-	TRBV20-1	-	CSASRGGVTFSGNTIYF	TGCAGTGCTAGTCGGGGGGGAGTTACGTTCTCTGGAAACACCATATATTTT
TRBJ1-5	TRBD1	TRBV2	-	CASSDRTGGRQPQHF	TGTGCCAGCAGTGACCGGACAGGGGGCAGGCAGCCCCAGCATTTT
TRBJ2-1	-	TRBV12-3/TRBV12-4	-	CASRLWGENEQFF	TGTGCCAGCAGGCTCTGGGGAGAAAATGAGCAGTTCTTC
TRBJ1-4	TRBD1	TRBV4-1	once	CASSQDRQGREKLFF	TGCGCCAGCAGCCAAGATCGACAGGGTAGAGAAAAACTGTTTTTT
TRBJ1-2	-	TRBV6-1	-	CASSEREGGVYGYTF	TGTGCCAGCAGTGAACGGGAAGGTGGAGTCTATGGCTACACCTTC
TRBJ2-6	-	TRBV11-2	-	CASSARSGANVLTF	TGTGCCAGCAGCGCTCGCTCTGGGGCCAACGTCCTGACTTTC
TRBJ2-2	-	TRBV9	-	CASSVDQIGGELFF	TGTGCCAGCAGCGTCGATCAAATCGGGGGGGAGCTGTTTTTT
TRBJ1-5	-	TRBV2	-	CASSEYSNQPQHF	TGTGCCAGCAGTGAGTATAGCAATCAGCCCCAGCATTTT
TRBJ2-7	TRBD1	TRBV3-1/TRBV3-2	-	CASSRGTGVYEQYF	TGTGCCAGCAGCCGCGGGACAGGGGTATACGAGCAGTACTTC
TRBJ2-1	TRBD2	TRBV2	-	CARRTSGSYNEQFF	TGTGCCAGACGGACTAGCGGGTCCTACAATGAGCAGTTCTTC
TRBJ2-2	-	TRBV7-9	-	CASSPQQGRGYTGELFF	TGTGCCAGCAGCCCACAACAGGGTCGTGGGTACACCGGGGAGCTGTTTTTT
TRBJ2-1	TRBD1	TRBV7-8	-	CASRQTGGDFNEQFF	TGTGCCAGCAGGCAGACAGGGGGCGATTTCAATGAGCAGTTCTTC